The 15 T cell receptor beta chains below all came from one sample that was sequenced in a study of PD-L1 blockade in urothelial cancer. Time point specified: peripheral blood 6 weeks after treatment start. The repertoire was sequenced with immunoSEQ multiplex PCR; TCRdb's copy has only in-frame clones and lacks some. The table lists tens of thousands of clones, about 89% of them singletons. Here the sequenced sample was PBMCs, taken around atezolizumab (anti-PD-L1) treatment. The origin of the receptors is a man between 70 and 80 years old with urothelial cancer.

The rearrangement joins TRBV9 to TRBJ2-7; 10 bases line up with TRBD1. Trimming took 3 bases from V and 5 from J; bases not matched to a gene: 5. Germline-derived CDR1 and CDR2 are SGDLS and YYNGEE. The CDR3 sequence is 14 residues long. The CDR3 loop reads CASSAGTGAHEQYF. The CDR3 nucleotides read TGTGCCAGCAGCGCCGGGACAGGGGCCCACGAGCAGTACTTC.

The chain couples TRBV28 to TRBJ2-1, with D possibly matching TRBD1 (5 bases). CDR1 is MDHEN and CDR2 is SYDVKM in the germline V gene. The CDR3 totals 14 residues. V was pared by 5 bases and J by 7 bases, with 15 bases between. Here the CDR3 reads CASSKPDIWNEQFF. DNA for the CDR3: TGTGCCAGCAGTAAACCGGACATTTGGAATGAGCAGTTCTTC.

The rearrangement links TRBV7-8 to TRBJ2-5, with TRBD2 matching 8 bases. The germline CDR1 and CDR2 sequences are SGHVS and FQNEAQ. The CDR3 is 16 amino acids. With V trimmed by 1 base and J by 2 bases, 6 bases remained unmatched. The CDR3 protein is CASSLGGTRIQETQYF. CDR3 sequence (DNA): TGTGCCAGCAGCTTAGGTGGGACTAGAATTCAAGAGACCCAGTACTTC. The full variable domain, with the rest looked up from reference TRBV7-8 and TRBJ2-5, is GAGVSQSPRYKVAKRGQDVALRCDPISGHVSLFWYQQALGQGPEFLTYFQNEAQLDKSGLPSDRFFAERPEGSVSTLKIQRTQQEDSAVYLCASSLGGTRIQETQYFGPGTRLLVL.

The V call is TRBV27, the J call TRBJ2-2, with 7 bases aligning to TRBD1. CDR3 size: 15 residues. Per the germline V gene, CDR1 is MNHEY and CDR2 is SMNVEV (reference sequence). The V gene end was trimmed by 4 bases and the J gene end by 1 base; junction bases not matched to a gene: 3. CDR3 sequence (DNA): TGTGCCAGCAGTTCAGGGGGAGTGAACACCGGGGAGCTGTTTTTT. Translation gives CASSSGGVNTGELFF.

The chain uses TRBV15 and TRBJ1-2; 7 bases align to TRBD1. This CDR3 contains 18 residues. V lost 0 bases, J lost 7 bases, and 17 bases stayed unmatched. Germline loops: CDR1 LNHNV, CDR2 YYDKDF (reference sequence). The CDR3 DNA reads TGTGCCACCAGCAGAGACATTACGACAGGGTTAAAAATATTTGGCTACACCTTC. It translates to CATSRDITTGLKIFGYTF. The full variable domain, with the rest looked up from reference TRBV15 and TRBJ1-2, is DAMVIQNPRYQVTQFGKPVTLSCSQTLNHNVMYWYQQKSSQAPKLLFHYYDKDFNNEADTPDNFQSRRPNTSFCFLDIRSPGLGDTAMYLCATSRDITTGLKIFGYTFGSGTRLTVV.

The rearrangement joins TRBV30 to TRBJ2-7; the match to TRBD2 covers 7 bases. The length of the CDR3 is 14 residues. Germline CDR1 and CDR2: GTSNPN and SVGIG (reference sequence). V trimming: 1 base; J trimming: 3 bases; junction bases outside the gene matches: 6. As DNA, the CDR3 is TGTGCCTGGAGTGCCGGGACTATTAACTACGAGCAGTACTTC. Its translation is CAWSAGTINYEQYF.

This clone was recorded a few times. This chain joins TRBV5-1 and TRBJ2-5; 13 bases are shared with TRBD2. The J segment lost 2 bases and the V segment lost 4 bases, leaving 11 bases of the junction unmatched. The V gene's germline CDR1 is SGHRS and CDR2 YFSETQ. The CDR3 is made up of 18 amino acids. CDR3 sequence reads: CASSPGQTSGRIQETQYF. As DNA, the CDR3 is TGCGCCAGCAGCCCGGGGCAGACTAGCGGGAGGATACAAGAGACCCAGTACTTC.

CDR3 DNA sequence: TGTGCCAGCAGCTTCGCCGGGACAGGGGGAACCGGGGAGCTGTTTTTT. It codes for CASSFAGTGGTGELFF. The V gene is TRBV5-6, the J gene TRBJ2-2, with 11 bases lining up with TRBD1. Trimming cost V 2 bases and J 5 bases; bases outside gene matches: 5. The CDR3 runs to 16 residues. Germline CDR1 reads SGHDT; CDR2 reads YYEEEE.

This chain links TRBV14 with TRBJ2-7, with TRBD2 identical over 10 bases. The CDR3 length is 17 residues. Per germline, CDR1 SGHDN and CDR2 FVKESK. V lost 3 bases and J lost 3; bases outside the gene matches: 11. DNA of the CDR3: TGTGCCAGCAGCCAGCCCCCGACTAGCGGGCTTTTCTACGAGCAGTACTTC. Its translation is CASSQPPTSGLFYEQYF.

CDR3 sequence reads: CASSSRQGDRQPQHF. The CDR3 nucleotides read TGTGCCAGTAGTAGTAGACAGGGCGACAGACAGCCCCAGCATTTT. This chain uses TRBV19 with TRBJ1-5, with TRBD1 matching over 7 bases. There are 15 residues in the CDR3. Germline V gene lookup returns CDR1 LNHDA and CDR2 SQIVND (reference sequence). The V segment lost 4 bases and the J segment 7 bases; nucleotides outside the gene matches: 10.

The chain uses TRBV19 and TRBJ2-4; D is possibly TRBD1 (6 bases). The germline gives CDR1 LNHDA, CDR2 SQIVND (reference sequence). The CDR3 spans 13 residues. V lost 9 bases and J 4 bases, leaving 13 bases between the germline ends. The CDR3 DNA reads TGTGCCAGCTCCAGGACAGAAAAAAACATTCAGTACTTC. Protein sequence: CASSRTEKNIQYF.

The rearrangement uses TRBV5-1 and TRBJ2-7; D may be TRBD1 (6 bases). The CDR3 length is 14 residues. V dropped 1 base and J dropped 1 base, with 9 bases sitting between them. Germline V gene lookup returns CDR1 SGHRS and CDR2 YFSETQ. The DNA of the CDR3 is TGCGCCAGCAGCTTGATGGACAGTTCCTACGAGCAGTACTTC. It encodes CASSLMDSSYEQYF.

The chain recombines TRBV9 with TRBJ2-1, with TRBD2 matching over 7 bases. CDR3 length equals 14 residues. Germline V CDR1 and CDR2: SGDLS, YYNGEE. Trimming took 0 bases from V and 7 from J; bases not matched to a gene: 4. The CDR3 sequence: CASSVEPSGNEQFF. The CDR3 coding sequence is TGTGCCAGCAGCGTAGAACCTAGCGGTAATGAGCAGTTCTTC. Full variable domain (remainder filled in from reference TRBV9 and TRBJ2-1): DSGVTQTPKHLITATGQRVTLRCSPRSGDLSVYWYQQSLDQGLQFLIQYYNGEERAKGNILERFSAQQFPDLHSELNLSSLELGDSALYFCASSVEPSGNEQFFGPGTRLTVL.

The J gene is TRBJ2-7, the V gene TRBV7-2, with D hard to call. The CDR3 extends over 11 amino acids. V lost 4 bases, J lost 3 bases, and 4 bases lay in between. Germline loops: CDR1 SGHTA, CDR2 FQGNSA. The CDR3 sequence is CASSSYYEQYF. The CDR3 nucleotides are TGTGCCAGCAGCTCGTACTACGAGCAGTACTTC.

This chain joins TRBV29-1 and TRBJ2-2; the D gene is possibly TRBD1 (5 bases). Germline CDR1 SQVTM, CDR2 ANQGSEA. Trimming stripped 6 bases from V and 1 base from J, with 6 bases between. The CDR3 extends over 12 amino acids. The chain's CDR3 is CSVGENTGELFF. The CDR3 bases are TGCAGCGTAGGGGAGAACACCGGGGAGCTGTTTTTT.